These T cell receptor beta chains were read from a single sample in a study of T-cell memory formation after mild COVID-19. TCRdb reprocessed the 5' RACE reads via MiXCR and lists one record per CDR3 protein. The repertoire holds roughly 350,000 distinct CDR3 sequences, with under 25% as singletons. The sample consisted of PBMCs or a T cell subset sorted from them (not recorded which). These receptors all come from an adult woman who had mild COVID-19 (a few samples of this study predate the infection). Cell type and time point are not known. Both conserved end residues are part of each CDR3. A D gene is named only where the DNA matches it firmly. Only some rows state a clone size, as once, few, many or a class for expanded clones.

clone_size j_call d_call v_call cdr3_aa cdr3_nt
few TRBJ2-5 NA TRBV6-1 CASRSGGAGETQYF TGTGCCAGCAGGAGTGGGGGTGCGGGAGAGACCCAGTACTTC
many TRBJ2-1 NA TRBV5-1 CASSTAWADVEQFF TGCGCCAGCAGTACTGCCTGGGCAGACGTGGAGCAGTTCTTC
NA TRBJ2-1 NA TRBV7-9 CASRDLVFQGSPPYNEQFF TGTGCCAGCAGGGATTTAGTGTTTCAAGGGAGTCCCCCCTACAATGAGCAGTTCTTC
many TRBJ1-5 NA TRBV10-3 CAISESQNQPQHF TGTGCCATCAGTGAGTCCCAAAATCAGCCCCAGCATTTT
few TRBJ2-1 NA TRBV29-1 CSSLWATLSNEQFF TGCAGTTCCCTGTGGGCCACCCTCTCCAATGAGCAGTTCTTC
few TRBJ1-2 NA TRBV20-1 CSFAPGLYGYTF TGCAGCTTCGCTCCGGGCCTTTATGGCTACACCTTC
NA TRBJ2-5 NA TRBV5-8 CASSFMGRQETQYF TGTGCCAGCAGCTTTATGGGGCGGCAAGAGACCCAGTACTTC
NA TRBJ2-7 NA TRBV9 CASSPRGSGALEQYF TGTGCCAGCAGCCCTCGGGGTAGCGGAGCCCTCGAGCAGTACTTC
NA TRBJ2-7 NA TRBV18 CASTIDGVSAEQYF TGTGCCAGCACCATTGACGGGGTTTCGGCCGAGCAGTACTTC
few TRBJ1-5 TRBD1 TRBV6-5 CASRRRDRGNNQPQHF TGTGCCAGCAGACGCCGGGACAGGGGGAACAATCAGCCCCAGCATTTT
NA TRBJ2-7 NA TRBV9 CASSVRGTGEQYF TGTGCCAGCAGCGTAAGGGGGACGGGCGAGCAGTACTTC
NA TRBJ2-1 TRBD2 TRBV27 CASTLSGSFNEQFF TGTGCCAGCACCTTGAGCGGGAGCTTCAATGAGCAGTTCTTC
NA TRBJ2-3 NA TRBV30 CAWSGDGFTDTQYF TGTGCCTGGAGTGGGGACGGCTTCACAGATACGCAGTATTTT
NA TRBJ1-1 NA TRBV5-1 CASSSLDYTEAFF TGCGCCAGCAGCTCCTTAGATTACACTGAAGCTTTCTTT
few TRBJ1-5 TRBD1 TRBV6-2/TRBV6-3 CASSPRGRNQPQHF TGTGCCAGCAGTCCCAGGGGGCGAAATCAGCCCCAGCATTTT
NA TRBJ2-7 NA TRBV5-1 CASSQGQKFPYEQYF TGCGCCAGCAGTCAAGGACAGAAGTTCCCCTACGAGCAGTACTTC
NA TRBJ2-7 TRBD2 TRBV5-4 CATTSGGPYEQYF TGTGCCACCACTAGCGGGGGGCCTTACGAGCAGTACTTC
NA TRBJ2-3 NA TRBV4-1 CASSQDRVNTDTQYF TGCGCCAGCAGCCAAGATAGGGTTAACACAGATACGCAGTATTTT
NA TRBJ2-3 NA TRBV18 CASSLSTVTDTQYF TGTGCCAGCTCATTAAGCACCGTCACAGATACGCAGTATTTT
NA TRBJ2-5 TRBD1 TRBV5-1 CASSLGPQGEETQYF TGCGCCAGCAGCCTCGGGCCACAGGGGGAAGAGACCCAGTACTTC
few TRBJ1-1 NA TRBV4-1 CASSQARVGTEAFF TGCGCCAGCAGCCAAGCACGGGTGGGGACTGAAGCTTTCTTT
NA TRBJ2-7 NA TRBV19 CASSPQGGAYEQYF TGTGCCAGTAGTCCCCAAGGAGGAGCCTACGAGCAGTACTTC
NA TRBJ1-1 TRBD1 TRBV12-3/TRBV12-4 CASSLQGGGNTEAFF TGTGCCAGCAGTTTACAGGGGGGAGGGAACACTGAAGCTTTCTTT
NA TRBJ2-1 NA TRBV3-1 CASSQAEGEQFF TGTGCCAGCAGCCAAGCCGAGGGTGAGCAGTTCTTC
NA TRBJ1-2 NA TRBV29-1 CSVERTGSYTF TGCAGCGTTGAACGCACGGGAAGCTACACCTTC
NA TRBJ2-3 TRBD2 TRBV9 CASSVGTSGSTDTQYF TGTGCCAGCAGCGTCGGGACTAGCGGGAGCACAGATACGCAGTATTTT
few TRBJ2-1 NA TRBV7-3 CASSLNTLGEQFF TGTGCCAGCAGCTTAAATACCTTGGGTGAGCAGTTCTTC
few TRBJ1-5 NA TRBV5-1 CASSLAGDSSQPQHF TGCGCCAGCAGCTTGGCCGGCGACAGTTCCCAGCCCCAGCATTTT
few TRBJ1-5 NA TRBV20-1 CSVSLPGLNQPQHF TGCAGTGTTTCCTTACCGGGCCTAAATCAGCCCCAGCATTTT
NA TRBJ1-5 TRBD1 TRBV20-1 CSADRATGNQPQHF TGCAGTGCTGACAGGGCGACGGGCAATCAGCCCCAGCATTTT
many TRBJ2-7 TRBD2 TRBV27 CASSLGIAGPRYF TGTGCCAGCAGTTTGGGGATAGCGGGGCCACGGTACTTC
many TRBJ1-4 NA TRBV7-3 CASSLGGGEKLFF TGTGCCAGCAGCTTAGGGGGCGGGGAAAAACTGTTTTTT
NA TRBJ2-3 TRBD1 TRBV7-8 CASSHRTGRTDTQYF TGTGCCAGCAGCCACCGGACAGGACGCACAGATACGCAGTATTTT
NA TRBJ2-1 TRBD2 TRBV24-1 CATSAKAGPSYNEQFF TGTGCCACCAGTGCTAAAGCGGGACCCTCCTACAATGAGCAGTTCTTC
many TRBJ2-4 NA TRBV7-2 CASSLLPKLDLAKNIQYF TGTGCCAGCAGCTTATTGCCGAAACTCGACCTAGCCAAAAACATTCAGTACTTC
many TRBJ1-2 TRBD1 TRBV6-4 CASSPTGTGAGYTF TGTGCCAGCAGCCCCACCGGGACAGGGGCTGGCTACACCTTC
few TRBJ1-3 NA TRBV7-9 CASSSTESGNTIYF TGTGCCAGCAGCTCAACCGAGTCTGGAAACACCATATATTTT
few TRBJ2-2 TRBD2 TRBV24-1 CATSDLLRGAGELFF TGTGCCACCAGTGATTTGCTACGGGGGGCCGGGGAGCTGTTTTTT
few TRBJ1-1 NA TRBV5-4 CASSSWTVMNTEAFF TGTGCCAGCAGCTCTTGGACAGTTATGAACACTGAAGCTTTCTTT
many TRBJ2-7 NA TRBV30 CAWSVSSEGSWEQYF TGTGCCTGGAGTGTAAGTTCGGAAGGGTCGTGGGAGCAGTACTTC
NA TRBJ2-7 NA TRBV6-6 CASSAEGEQYF TGTGCCAGCAGCGCCGAGGGGGAGCAGTACTTC
NA TRBJ2-3 NA TRBV20-1 CSATYTDTQYF TGCAGTGCTACTTACACAGATACGCAGTATTTT
few TRBJ2-7 NA TRBV30 CAWSRGNLGTEQYF TGTGCCTGGAGCAGAGGCAATCTGGGGACCGAGCAGTACTTC
NA TRBJ2-7 NA TRBV19 CASGRAGASYEQYF TGTGCCAGTGGGAGGGCAGGGGCCTCCTACGAGCAGTACTTC